This T cell receptor (beta chain) originates from a study of blood T cell repertoires in COVID-19. Study summary: Italy, Spain and the United States were the sources of the convalescent and acute COVID-19 samples. PBMCs, B-cell-depleted T cells, or T cells provided the cDNA or gDNA that made up the material.

As originally analysed: Amplification of reference gene primers provided the estimated nucleated cell counts. TCRdb's copy holds only in-frame clones and misses some; the assay was immunoSEQ multiplex PCR. The V and J calls and clone size were taken over from that table, and D and trimming were inferred from the DNA. The sample lists 200,000 to 250,000 clones; approximately 82% were seen once. Sequenced: peripheral blood. The source of this sequence is an elderly woman with acute or convalescent COVID-19.

The CDR3 protein is CASSPTPAGDYEQYF. The CDR3 region has the DNA TGTGCCAGCAGCCCCACTCCTGCGGGGGACTACGAGCAGTACTTC. The V and J genes are TRBV9 and TRBJ2-7; TRBD2 matches 7 bases. Looked up from germline, CDR1 is SGDLS and CDR2 is YYNGEE. The junction had 10 bases not matched to a gene; V was cut back by 4 bases and J by 3 bases. The CDR3 has 15 amino acids.